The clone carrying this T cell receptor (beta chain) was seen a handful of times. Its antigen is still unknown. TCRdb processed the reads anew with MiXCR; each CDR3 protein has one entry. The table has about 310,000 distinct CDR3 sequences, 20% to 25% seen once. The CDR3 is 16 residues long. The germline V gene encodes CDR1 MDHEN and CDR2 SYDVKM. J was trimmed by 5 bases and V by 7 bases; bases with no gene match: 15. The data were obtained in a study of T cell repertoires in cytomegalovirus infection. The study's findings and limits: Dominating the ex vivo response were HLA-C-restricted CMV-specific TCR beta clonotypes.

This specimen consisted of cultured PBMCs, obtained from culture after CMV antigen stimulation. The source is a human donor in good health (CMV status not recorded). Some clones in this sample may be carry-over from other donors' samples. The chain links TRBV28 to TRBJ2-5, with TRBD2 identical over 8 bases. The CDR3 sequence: CASTWVREGLLETQYF. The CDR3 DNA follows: TGTGCCAGCACATGGGTTCGGGAGGGCCTCCTGGAGACCCAGTACTTC. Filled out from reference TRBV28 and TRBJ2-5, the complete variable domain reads DVKVTQSSRYLVKRTGEKVFLECVQDMDHENMFWYRQDPGLGLRLIYFSYDVKMKEKGDIPEGYSVSREKKERFSLILESASTNQTSMYLCASTWVREGLLETQYFGPGTRLLVL.